A selection of T cell receptor beta chains follows, all from one sample in a study of blood T cell repertoires in COVID-19. Profiling relied on immunoSEQ multiplex PCR, and the TCRdb table lists in-frame clones only, not all of them. The table includes 230,000 or so clones, 80% detected once. The specimen sequenced was peripheral blood. The source of these receptors is a human donor in a cohort sampled during active COVID-19. CDR3s include the opening cysteine and the closing phenylalanine or tryptophan.

j_gene,v_gene,CDR3aa
TRBJ2-5,TRBV9,CASSVVVGAQETQYF
TRBJ2-3,TRBV9,CASSAGESTDTQYF
TRBJ2-7,TRBV15,CATSRASGTGAEEQYF
TRBJ2-1,TRBV18,CASSPNRVRDPYNEQFF
TRBJ2-3,TRBV19,CASSSSSVTDTQYF
TRBJ2-1,TRBV9,CASSVIGTSGTNEQFF
TRBJ2-7,TRBV7-6,CASSLASSGTFEQYF
TRBJ1-2,TRBV9,CASSAGSEEVIYGYTF
TRBJ2-7,TRBV7-2,CASSLDPRTSGSNEQYF
TRBJ1-2,TRBV28,CASSVRWDSNYGYTF
TRBJ1-1,TRBV30,CAWRRQGGGEAFF
TRBJ1-4,TRBV18,CASSPDRGRLSEKLFF
TRBJ1-1,TRBV27,CASSLQGSPEAFF
TRBJ2-7,TRBV4-3,CASSQETIGAGDYEQYF
TRBJ1-1,TRBV18,CASSSGIAAAEAFF
TRBJ2-7,TRBV29-1,CSVEGQVTYEQYF
TRBJ2-7,TRBV28,CASSPNLPGEQYF
TRBJ2-6,TRBV9,CASSTGQAGANVLTF
TRBJ2-7,TRBV6-5,CASRPGQAYEQYF
TRBJ2-1,TRBV6-4,CASSRTSGNNLYNEQFF
TRBJ2-5,TRBV7-2,CASSLPAGTRTQYF
TRBJ2-5,TRBV5-1,CASSLAASGSWETQYF
TRBJ2-5,TRBV9,CASSPTPGGGETQYF
TRBJ1-4,TRBV18,CASSPSLTAPNEKLFF
TRBJ2-2,TRBV28,CASSFGGGGELFF
TRBJ1-1,TRBV6-5,CASSTGGLGTEAFF
TRBJ2-3,TRBV5-4,CASSSTPYTDTQYF
TRBJ2-6,TRBV9,CASSLRGGTGAGANVLTF
TRBJ1-4,TRBV19,CASSATGRKKLFF
TRBJ2-3,TRBV5-1,CASSPGLAGVTDTQYF
TRBJ2-7,TRBV18,CASSPLRTALYEQYF
TRBJ1-1,TRBV5-8,CASSLVARSNTEAFF
TRBJ2-7,TRBV7-9,CASSLSVRLSSYEQYF
TRBJ1-2,TRBV3-1/TRBV3-2,CASSQESRGYGYTF
TRBJ2-7,TRBV27,CASSPRTPPGQYF
TRBJ2-7,TRBV10-3,CATRTRETHEQYF
TRBJ1-4,TRBV18,CASSPRGANEKLFF
TRBJ1-2,TRBV3-1/TRBV3-2,CASSQGPGNYGYTF
TRBJ2-1,TRBV24-1,CATSVSPFGGFGSHEQFF
TRBJ2-7,TRBV18,CASSPPVGHSSYEQYF
TRBJ1-2,TRBV12-3/TRBV12-4,CASSFVPGYTF
TRBJ2-5,TRBV7-2,CASSLRRDQETQYF
TRBJ1-1,TRBV7-8,CASSLEGRDMNTEAFF
TRBJ2-3,TRBV19,CASSIRTSTDTQYF
TRBJ2-7,TRBV12-3/TRBV12-4,CASSSPGGGEQYF
TRBJ1-4,TRBV11-2,CASRGPGTGNEKLFF
TRBJ2-7,TRBV6-5,CASSYYRLAEGGAQYF
TRBJ2-3,TRBV3-1/TRBV3-2,CASMGAGTDTQYF
TRBJ1-2,TRBV30,CAWSVGTEYGYTF
TRBJ1-1,TRBV28,CASSPHRAYGAFF
TRBJ2-1,TRBV4-3,CASTSAPFGSSEQFF
TRBJ2-5,TRBV27,CASSLSSGWETQYF